Here is one T cell receptor (beta chain) with its context. The antigen it recognizes is unknown. Base qualities are missing; no much larger clone stands one base away. This specimen comes from a study of OX40 agonist ivuxolimab in advanced cancers. Some background on the complete study: The costimulatory receptor OX40 (CD134) was targeted by ivuxolimab, a fully human IgG2 agonistic monoclonal antibody. The paper covers the monotherapy dose-escalation part of the phase I ivuxolimab trial, which included N = 52 patients. The dose-escalation cohort was approximately 83% male with a mean age of about 58 years, ranging from 23 to 79. The point of sequencing TCRbeta in the periphery was to test whether ivuxolimab changed TCR sequence diversity and drove clonal T-cell expansion. Of the approximately 50 dose-escalation patients, hepatocellular carcinoma was present in approximately 20, melanoma in around 15, renal cell carcinoma in 9 and head and neck cancer in 9. Patients were allowed to have had prior anti-PD-1, anti-PD-L1 or anti-CTLA-4 therapy, and around 40% of the dose-escalation patients had previously received checkpoint inhibitors. Intravenous ivuxolimab was administered to patients every 2 weeks at six dose levels: 0.01, 0.1, 0.3, 1.5, 3 and 10 mg/kg. Partial responses occurred in three dose-escalation patients: two with cutaneous melanoma and one with hepatocellular carcinoma.

The germline V gene (reference sequence) specifies MNHEY as CDR1 and SMNVEV as CDR2. The CDR3 numbers 13 residues from cysteine through phenylalanine. The only DNA kept is the CDR3, 39 bases in frame from the first base. Between the V and J ends, shortened by 4 bases and 7 bases respectively, the junction contains 12 bases. For sequencing of the TCRbeta CDR3 region, genomic DNA was extracted from the sorted cells. TCRbeta CDR3 regions were sequenced using the immunoSEQ Assay. The clones in this table, taken by TCRdb from immuneACCESS, are in-frame only. Not every clone is retained; where verified, under half of the shortfall comes from an unresolved V gene, and the cause of the rest is unknown. The sample table shows just under 80,000 clones, and 89% are seen once. Clones ranked in the top ten supply 0.38% of the sample. Patients with autoimmune disease history or receiving systemic immunosuppression were excluded from the trial. Peripheral blood for TCR sequencing was collected from all dose cohorts at baseline, on cycle 4 day 1, and on cycle 7 day 1. Samples were obtained from an open-label, multicenter, first-in-human phase I dose-escalation trial of ivuxolimab. The trial enrolled adults with locally advanced or metastatic head and neck squamous cell, hepatocellular, melanoma or renal cell carcinoma. Before TCR sequencing, CD4+ T cells and CD8+ T cells from peripheral blood were sorted into separate populations.

Study-wide conclusions, independent of this receptor: Low levels of normalized T-cell clonal expansion were also seen in some patients who did not respond. At doses from 0.1 to 3.0 mg/kg, clonal expansion was seen in both CD4+ and CD8+ blood T cells between baseline and week 6. After ivuxolimab, expanded clones were on average more numerous among CD8+ T cells than among CD4+ T cells. The antigen specificity of the clonally expanded peripheral T cells was not determined. Partial responders in the 0.1-3.0 mg/kg groups had among the lowest normalized peripheral clonal expansion, especially among CD8+ T cells.

The sequence links TRBV27 to TRBJ2-3, and TRBD2 may be the D gene, going by 5 matching bases. The TCR comes from an adult with an advanced solid tumor such as melanoma, head and neck, liver or kidney cancer. The material sequenced was CD4+ or CD8+ T cells sorted from blood, taken in a trial of the OX40 agonist ivuxolimab. The sequenced DNA is TGTGCCAGCAGTTCCCACCGGGATTATACGCAGTATTTT. Its protein reads: CASSSHRDYTQYF.